This is a list of T cell receptor beta chains from one sample in a study of CD8 T cells in ankylosing spondylitis. TCRdb independently ran MiXCR on the 5' RACE reads; one entry per CDR3 protein. The profile shows fewer than 650,000 distinct CDR3 sequences, approximately 12% of them singletons. Material for sequencing was blood, either unsorted or a sorted T cell fraction (not recorded which). These receptors were obtained from a male donor with ankylosing spondylitis. Each CDR3 is given with its conserved first and last residue. Fields, in order: V gene, D gene, clone size, J gene, CDR3 protein, CDR3 DNA. A D gene is named only where the DNA matches it firmly. The size of a clone is reported for some rows only, either as once, few or many, or as a class for expanded clones.

TRBV5-6	-	-	TRBJ1-5	CASSLTRTNQPQHF	TGTGCCAGCAGCTTGACGCGGACTAATCAGCCCCAGCATTTT
TRBV5-1	TRBD2	few	TRBJ2-3	CASSFSGSRDTQYF	TGCGCCAGCAGCTTCAGCGGGAGTCGCGATACGCAGTATTTT
TRBV5-1	-	-	TRBJ2-3	CASSLAQVSDTQYF	TGCGCCAGCAGCTTGGCTCAGGTTTCAGATACGCAGTATTTT
TRBV3-1	TRBD1	-	TRBJ2-1	CASSLTGGAYNEQFF	TGTGCCAGCAGCTTGACAGGGGGGGCCTACAATGAGCAGTTCTTC
TRBV9	-	-	TRBJ2-3	CASSVGVTTDTQYF	TGTGCCAGCAGCGTAGGGGTAACCACAGATACGCAGTATTTT
TRBV24-1	-	-	TRBJ1-3	CATSDTRGDRSGNTIYF	TGTGCCACCAGTGATACCCGGGGAGACAGATCTGGAAACACCATATATTTT
TRBV4-2	-	-	TRBJ2-3	CASSSSGRPSTDTQYF	TGTGCCAGCAGCTCGAGCGGTAGACCCTCCACAGATACGCAGTATTTT
TRBV5-1	TRBD1	-	TRBJ1-1	CASSYRDRGSTEAFF	TGCGCCAGCAGCTATCGTGACAGGGGGTCGACTGAAGCTTTCTTT
TRBV3-1	TRBD2	-	TRBJ2-7	CASSQDPASGSPYEQYF	TGTGCCAGCAGCCAAGATCCGGCTAGCGGGTCTCCCTACGAGCAGTACTTC
TRBV29-1	TRBD1	-	TRBJ1-2	CSVETGYYGYTF	TGCAGCGTTGAGACAGGGTACTATGGCTACACCTTC
TRBV2	-	few	TRBJ1-5	CASSEASGGLDQPQHF	TGTGCCAGCAGTGAAGCGAGCGGGGGCCTTGATCAGCCCCAGCATTTT
TRBV10-3	-	-	TRBJ1-2	CAITQEGNYGYTF	TGTGCCATCACTCAGGAGGGTAACTATGGCTACACCTTC
TRBV5-6	-	-	TRBJ2-3	CASSWTSTDTQYF	TGTGCCAGCAGCTGGACTAGCACAGATACGCAGTATTTT
TRBV3-1	-	few	TRBJ1-1	CASSASYRDTEAFF	TGTGCCAGCAGCGCCAGCTACAGGGACACTGAAGCTTTCTTT
TRBV20-1	-	few	TRBJ1-5	CSASQGDRLSNQPQHF	TGCAGTGCTAGCCAAGGAGACAGGCTAAGCAATCAGCCCCAGCATTTT
TRBV5-1	-	-	TRBJ1-1	CASSLTADLDTEAFF	TGCGCCAGCAGCTTAACGGCGGACCTCGACACTGAAGCTTTCTTT
TRBV5-4	-	-	TRBJ2-1	CASRPDSLRNEQFF	TGTGCCAGCAGGCCAGACTCCCTACGAAATGAGCAGTTCTTC
TRBV10-3	-	-	TRBJ1-1	CASKDSRNTEAFF	TGTGCATCCAAGGACAGCCGGAACACTGAAGCTTTCTTT
TRBV27	-	-	TRBJ2-3	CASSFQDKAFVTDTQYF	TGTGCCAGCAGTTTCCAGGACAAGGCGTTCGTCACAGATACGCAGTATTTT
TRBV20-1	TRBD1	few	TRBJ1-1	CSARPGQDNTEAFF	TGCAGTGCGCGTCCGGGACAGGATAACACTGAAGCTTTCTTT
TRBV12-3/TRBV12-4	-	few	TRBJ1-1	CASILTGNTEAFF	TGTGCCAGCATCCTTACAGGGAACACTGAAGCTTTCTTT
TRBV27	-	few	TRBJ1-1	CASSLYVDSNTEAFF	TGTGCCAGCAGCCTCTACGTGGACTCGAACACTGAAGCTTTCTTT
TRBV5-1	TRBD2	many	TRBJ2-1	CASSFGTSGYNEQFF	TGTGCCAGCAGTTTTGGGACTAGCGGTTACAATGAGCAGTTCTTC
TRBV27	-	-	TRBJ2-3	CASSLKGAGYTQYF	TGTGCCAGCAGTTTGAAGGGTGCGGGGTATACGCAGTATTTT
TRBV21-1	-	-	TRBJ2-2	CASSKALARTLAGELFF	TGTGCCAGCAGCAAAGCTCTAGCGAGGACGTTGGCCGGGGAGCTGTTTTTT
TRBV12-3/TRBV12-4	-	-	TRBJ1-4	CASSRGAARSWGMFF	TGTGCCAGCAGTAGAGGAGCCGCCCGATCGTGGGGGATGTTTTTT
TRBV19	-	few	TRBJ2-1	CASSPLEGARNEQFF	TGTGCCAGTAGTCCCTTGGAGGGGGCGAGGAATGAGCAGTTCTTC
TRBV5-1	TRBD1	many	TRBJ1-4	CASRLAGTDAEKLFF	TGCGCCAGCAGGTTGGCCGGGACAGATGCGGAAAAACTGTTTTTT
TRBV5-1	TRBD2	-	TRBJ2-7	CASSPRASGIYEQYF	TGCGCCAGCAGCCCTAGGGCTAGCGGAATCTACGAGCAGTACTTC
TRBV3-1	TRBD1	many	TRBJ2-5	CASSHSRTGKDETQYF	TGTGCCAGCAGCCATTCTCGGACAGGGAAGGATGAGACCCAGTACTTC